This TCR beta chain came from a study of T cell responses to AZD1222 COVID-19 vaccine. The germline V gene encodes CDR1 SEHNR and CDR2 FQNEAQ (reference sequence). Germline trimming cut 5 bases from V and 6 bases from J; bases unmatched to any gene: 7. The length of the CDR3 is 14 residues. Here immunoSEQ multiplex PCR was the method, and the copy in TCRdb shows in-frame clones only, minus some. The sample lists more than 80,000 clones, 92% seen once, with 2.5% to 3.5% in the top ten. The receptor's source is an adult who received the AZD1222 COVID-19 vaccine. The chain is built from TRBV7-9 and TRBJ2-7; 10 nucleotides line up with TRBD1. The starting material was peripheral blood, obtained 28 days after the second AZD1222 dose. CDR3 residues: CASSQPGQGFEQYF. CDR3 coding DNA: TGTGCCAGCAGCCAGCCGGGACAGGGGTTCGAGCAGTACTTC.